The present T cell receptor beta chain was sequenced within a study of beta chain features in type 1 diabetes. Study background: The examined sorted cells totaled approximately 100 million across samples. Study-level findings and limits: It was among patients, rather than healthy donors, that naive, central memory and Treg TCRB repertoires appeared more similar. A cDNA-based sequencing approach could over-represent cells with high TCR expression.

As every portion of the isolated RNA was reverse transcribed, the sequencing read expressed TCRB transcripts. Sequenced by immunoSEQ multiplex PCR; TCRdb stores in-frame clones only, minus some. The sample consists of roughly 230,000 clones, 9.6% of them appearing once. With regard to this clone: The target antigen is unknown.

Sort purity for all populations was recorded as exceeding 98%. Sequencing used naive CD4+ T cells from blood. This receptor was obtained from a young woman in good health.

The CDR3, as DNA: TGCGCCAGCAGCATGGGGACAGGAAGCAATCAGCCCCAGCATTTT. It translates to CASSMGTGSNQPQHF. The rearrangement links TRBV5-1 to TRBJ1-5, with 8 bases aligning to TRBD1. This CDR3 has 15 amino acids. The J segment lost 1 base and the V segment lost 4 bases, leaving 4 bases of the junction unmatched. In germline, CDR1 is SGHRS, CDR2 YFSETQ.